This is a list of T cell receptor beta chains from one sample in a study of TIL therapy for anti-PD-1-resistant metastatic lung cancer. Assay: immunoSEQ multiplex PCR; the TCRdb copy retains only in-frame clones and omits some. The repertoire holds 45,000 to 50,000 clones, with just over 70% as singletons. Sample: tumor tissue, taken at baseline. Receptors originate from a person aged 25-79 years with non-small cell lung cancer. CDR3s include the opening cysteine and the closing phenylalanine or tryptophan. Each record gives: CDR3 DNA, CDR3 protein, V gene, J gene, clone size, D gene. D genes are given only for firm matches. Some rows have no size entry. The others give once, few or many, or a class for an expanded clone.

TGTGCCAGCAGCTCGTACTCCTCGGGAGAGACCCAGTACTTC,CASSSYSSGETQYF,TRBV7-9,TRBJ2-5,.,.
TGTGCCAGCAGTCCCTGGACTAGCGTCGGTACGCAGTATTTT,CASSPWTSVGTQYF,TRBV11-2,TRBJ2-3,.,TRBD2
TGTGCCAGCAGTTTATCAGGTGGTCCCTACGAGCAGTACTTC,CASSLSGGPYEQYF,TRBV28,TRBJ2-7,.,.
TGTGCCAGCAGCTTCTGGCTAGCGGGAGAGGGGGAGCAGTTCTTC,CASSFWLAGEGEQFF,TRBV7-9,TRBJ2-1,.,TRBD2
TGCGCCAGCAGTGATAGGGCCCGGGAATACGAGCAGTACTTC,CASSDRAREYEQYF,TRBV10-2,TRBJ2-7,few,.
TGTGCCAGCAGCACCGGGACTAGCGGTAGCACAGATACGCAGTATTTT,CASSTGTSGSTDTQYF,TRBV5-4,TRBJ2-3,.,TRBD2
TGCGCCAGCAGCCTTACTCCGGGGTCCAATCAGCCCCAGCATTTT,CASSLTPGSNQPQHF,TRBV5-1,TRBJ1-5,.,.
TGTGCCAGCAGCTATCGACAGGTTAATGAAAAACTGTTTTTT,CASSYRQVNEKLFF,TRBV6-5,TRBJ1-4,.,.
TGCGCCAGCAGCCTTAGCGGACAGGGGTCGGCTAGAGGGGATTGGGAGCAGTACTTC,CASSLSGQGSARGDWEQYF,TRBV4-1,TRBJ2-7,once,TRBD1
TGCGCCAGCAGCCTACAGAGCACAGATACGCAGTATTTT,CASSLQSTDTQYF,TRBV5-1,TRBJ2-3,.,.
TGTGCCAGCAGCCTGGGACCGGTGGATACGCAGTATTTT,CASSLGPVDTQYF,TRBV11-2,TRBJ2-3,.,.
TGCGCCAGCAGTGAAGGACTTATGCACACTGAAGCTTTCTTT,CASSEGLMHTEAFF,TRBV10-2,TRBJ1-1,few,.
TGTGCCAGCACCTCAACAGGACAGACCGGGTCACCCCTCCACTTT,CASTSTGQTGSPLHF,TRBV6-6,TRBJ1-6,.,.
TGTGCCAGCAGCGCCGGGACTTCCAGCGGGAGCGAGCAGTACTTC,CASSAGTSSGSEQYF,TRBV7-2,TRBJ2-7,.,TRBD2
TGTGCCAGCAGCTTGGGAGGACTAGTGGTCCAAGAGACCCAGTACTTC,CASSLGGLVVQETQYF,TRBV5-6,TRBJ2-5,.,TRBD2
TGTGCCAGCAGTGACACAGGGCTGGTTGGCTACACCTTC,CASSDTGLVGYTF,TRBV6-5,TRBJ1-2,.,.
TGTGCCAGCTCACCAGTAACCACTGAAGCTTTCTTT,CASSPVTTEAFF,TRBV18,TRBJ1-1,.,.
TGCGCCAGCAGCTACCGGACTAGGGTGAAATCCTACGAGCAGTACTTC,CASSYRTRVKSYEQYF,TRBV5-1,TRBJ2-7,.,TRBD2
TGTGCCAGCAGCCTCAACGCCATTAGCGGGAGTAACGCCAAAAACATTCAGTACTTC,CASSLNAISGSNAKNIQYF,TRBV13,TRBJ2-4,once,TRBD2
TGTGCCAGCAGTGACCCAGGGGGCAGAGAAAAACTGTTTTTT,CASSDPGGREKLFF,TRBV25-1,TRBJ1-4,few,TRBD1
TGTGCCAGCAGTTTAGTTCACGCCGAGGCGCAGTATTTT,CASSLVHAEAQYF,TRBV27,TRBJ2-3,.,.
TGTGCCACCGGAAGGTCCGGCCTTGGGGAGACCCAGTACTTC,CATGRSGLGETQYF,TRBV10-3,TRBJ2-5,.,.
TGTGCCAGCAGTGCCAGCGGGGGTGGGTACAATGAGCAGTTCTTC,CASSASGGGYNEQFF,TRBV6-1,TRBJ2-1,.,TRBD2